This T cell receptor beta chain was captured in a study of T cells in Graves' hyperthyroidism and ophthalmopathy. Amplification targeted TCR beta CDR3 regions from RNA transcripts. Researchers ran a first-round RT-PCR on the TCR CDR3 using the HTBI primer set. TCRdb passed the multiplex PCR reads through MiXCR, listing each CDR3 protein once. The table includes 300,000 to 450,000 distinct CDR3 sequences, approximately 17% detected once. The TCR sequence derives from a man aged 18 to 30 with Graves' ophthalmopathy. Sequencing input: blood.

CDR3 residues: CASSHWDQNNEQFF. The CDR3 DNA reads as TGTGCCAGCAGCCATTGGGACCAGAACAATGAGCAGTTCTTC. The chain recombines TRBV3-1 with TRBJ2-1, with D perhaps given as TRBD1 or TRBD2 (5 bases each). The CDR3 has 14 residues. Germline loops: CDR1 LGHDT, CDR2 YNNKEL (reference sequence). V was pared by 3 bases and J by 5 bases, with 11 bases between.